This T cell receptor (beta chain) was documented in a study of shared clonotypes between healthy human individuals. The study ran the assay at deep level. Clones were sequenced by immunoSEQ multiplex PCR, and TCRdb holds only the in-frame ones, with some missing. The data hold over 300,000 clones, with around 87% observed a single time. Donors were healthy HIV-negative adults without recently reported acute infections or vaccinations. The CDR3 contains 11 residues. Germline V lookup: CDR1 MNHNY, CDR2 SVGAGI (reference sequence). The V gene lost 6 bases and the J gene lost 10 bases, with 10 bases spanning the gap.

Input material: memory CD8+ T cells sorted from blood. Specified subset: CD45RO+ cells pooled with CCR7-negative TemRA cells. The J gene is TRBJ2-4, the V gene TRBV6-6; the D gene is possibly TRBD1 (5 bases). The sequence came from a man younger than 35 in good health. The CDR3 DNA reads TGTGCCAGCAGACAGGTATTAATTCAGTACTTC. It specifies CASRQVLIQYF.